These 18 T cell receptor beta chains originate from one sample sequenced in a study of vaccination effects on CD4 cells after COVID-19. These receptors lack a known antigen. Antigen-specific CD4+ T cells were expanded with viral peptide pools in the ViraFEST assay before sequencing. Upon completion of around 9 days in culture, CD4+ T cells were isolated. The person had a PCR-confirmed SARS-CoV-2 infection during March to December 2020. This table comes from immunoSEQ multiplex PCR, and its TCRdb copy is limited to in-frame clones, with some not included. Of roughly 45,000 clones listed, about three quarters are singletons. The source material was CD4+ T cells from PBMCs cultured with a peptide pool, sampled before COVID-19 vaccination. These receptors were collected from a human donor who had a prior SARS-CoV-2 infection.

In this sample, this clone turned up a few times. The genes are TRBV5-1 and TRBJ2-7, with 8 bases that match TRBD1. The V gene's germline CDR1 is SGHRS and CDR2 YFSETQ. This CDR3 is 17 amino acids long. Germline trimming cut 0 bases from V and 0 bases from J; bases unmatched to any gene: 8. In nucleotides, the CDR3 is TGCGCCAGCAGCTTGGGCCCGACAGGGGCCTCCTCCTACGAGCAGTACTTC. Amino acid sequence: CASSLGPTGASSYEQYF.

This clone was seen more than once but under ten times. The gene calls are TRBV11-3 and TRBJ2-7, with D perhaps TRBD1 or TRBD2 (6 bases each). CDR3 length: 16 residues. Trimming stripped 5 bases from V and 2 bases from J, with 19 bases between. CDR1 is SGHNT and CDR2 is YENEEA in the germline V gene. DNA for the CDR3: TGTGCCAGCAGCGACAGGTGGACTACCGTCGCCTACGAGCAGTACTTC. It codes for CASSDRWTTVAYEQYF.

The chain uses TRBV7-2 and TRBJ2-1; 11 positions agree with TRBD2. Germline lookup yields CDR1 SGHTA and CDR2 FQGNSA. The CDR3 consists of 17 residues. With V trimmed by 7 bases and J by 7 bases, 15 bases remained unmatched. CDR3 in DNA: TGTGCCAGCATTTTTCGTACTAGCGGGAGTCGGGGGAATGAGCAGTTCTTC. Protein: CASIFRTSGSRGNEQFF.

The sample holds a few counts of this clone. The gene calls are TRBV6-5 and TRBJ1-2; D gene unclear. CDR3 size: 13 residues. Trimming shortened V by 6 bases and J by 3 bases, and 11 bases separated the two germline ends. The V gene's germline CDR1 is MNHEY and CDR2 SVGAGI. The CDR3 here is CASRDQTYYGYTF. The CDR3 region has the DNA TGTGCCAGCAGGGATCAGACCTACTATGGCTACACCTTC.

CDR3 amino acids: CATSDPVLNTGELFF. Written as DNA, the CDR3 is TGTGCCACCAGTGATCCCGTCCTAAACACCGGGGAGCTGTTTTTT. The gene calls are TRBV24-1 and TRBJ2-2, with no clear D. V was cut by 3 bases and J by 2 bases, with 9 bases left in between. Germline V CDR1 and CDR2: KGHDR, SFDVKD. This CDR3 has 15 amino acids.

The CDR3 is CASSEFRLETQYF. As DNA, the CDR3 is TGTGCCAGCAGTGAATTCCGTCTCGAGACCCAGTACTTC. V is TRBV2 and J is TRBJ2-5, with D unclear. The length of the CDR3 is 13 residues. Trimming cost V 2 bases and J 5 bases, with 9 bases left between them. Germline-derived CDR1 and CDR2 are SNHLY and FYNNEI.

The rearrangement links TRBV6-1 to TRBJ1-3; D is ambiguous. The CDR3 length is 16 residues. Germline assignment: CDR1 MNHNS and CDR2 SASEGT. Trimming removed 2 bases at V and 0 bases at J, with 11 bases between. CDR3 nucleotide sequence: TGTGCCAGCAGTGAAAGTGTCCCGCTCTCTGGAAACACCATATATTTT. Protein: CASSESVPLSGNTIYF.

The genes are TRBV7-2 and TRBJ2-2, with D perhaps TRBD2 (6 bases). Germline CDR1 SGHTA, CDR2 FQGNSA. V shed 8 bases and J shed 0 bases, with 10 bases lying between them. CDR3 length: 14 residues. CDR3 sequence: CASGTPANTGELFF. The CDR3 DNA reads TGTGCCAGCGGGACTCCCGCGAACACCGGGGAGCTGTTTTTT.

The chain links TRBV14 to TRBJ2-2; tentative D call: TRBD1 (5 bases). With 4 bases removed from V and 7 bases from J, the gap between germline ends came to 10 bases. Germline V lookup: CDR1 SGHDN, CDR2 FVKESK. The CDR3 is 13 residues long. CDR3: CASSPFRGGELFF. In nucleotides, the CDR3 is TGTGCCAGCAGCCCATTTAGGGGCGGGGAGCTGTTTTTT.

This chain links TRBV6-2 or TRBV6-3 with TRBJ2-7; TRBD2 aligns across 8 bases. V shed 3 bases, J shed 3 bases, and the junction held 7 bases outside the gene matches. This CDR3 spans 15 amino acids. Looked up from germline, CDR1 is MNHEY and CDR2 is SVGEGT. The CDR3 DNA follows: TGTGCCAGCAGTTATGTCCCGGGACTAGACTACGAGCAGTACTTC. As protein: CASSYVPGLDYEQYF.

The chain carries TRBV27 and TRBJ1-2; 7 bases are shared with TRBD1. After removal of 2 bases from V and 4 bases from J, the junction contained 7 bases not matched to a gene. The CDR3 runs 15 residues. Looked up from germline, CDR1 is MNHEY and CDR2 is SMNVEV (reference sequence). The CDR3 sequence: CASSLDATGTYGYTF. The CDR3 DNA is TGTGCCAGCAGTTTAGATGCGACAGGGACCTATGGCTACACCTTC.

The chain has TRBV9 and TRBJ1-4; D uncertain. Germline CDR1 is SGDLS and CDR2 is YYNGEE. V was trimmed by 3 bases and J by 0 bases, leaving 15 bases between them. The CDR3 extends over 17 amino acids. The CDR3: CASSASPVVTTNEKLFF. The DNA for the CDR3 is TGTGCCAGCAGCGCTTCACCGGTGGTTACAACTAATGAAAAACTGTTTTTT.

J is TRBJ1-1 and V is TRBV6-2 or TRBV6-3; D ambiguous. Germline V CDR1 and CDR2: MNHEY, SVGEGT. Deletions cut 2 bases from V and 1 base from J, with 8 bases between. The CDR3 loop spans 14 amino acids. CDR3: CASSYMEPNTEAFF. The CDR3, as DNA: TGTGCCAGCAGTTACATGGAACCGAACACTGAAGCTTTCTTT.

This sequence joins TRBV19 and TRBJ1-3; D remains unclear. The CDR3 spans 14 residues. Trimming took off 5 bases at V and 2 bases at J, with 10 bases between the two ends. Germline V gene sequence: CDR1 LNHDA, CDR2 SQIVND (reference sequence). As DNA, the CDR3 is TGTGCCAGTAGTGTCCGGGGAGCTGGAAACACCATATATTTT. Translating gives CASSVRGAGNTIYF.

The rearrangement links TRBV2 to TRBJ2-7, with a tentative D call TRBD2 (6 bases). V dropped 2 bases and J dropped 6 bases, with 11 bases sitting between them. This CDR3 has 13 residues. CDR1 and CDR2 (germline): SNHLY, FYNNEI. The CDR3 DNA is TGTGCCAGCAGTGAAATGACTAGAGCCGAGCAGTACTTC. This sequence encodes CASSEMTRAEQYF.

V usage is TRBV19 and J usage is TRBJ1-1; 8 bases align to TRBD1. The junction had 4 bases not matched to a gene; V was cut back by 6 bases and J by 1 base. The CDR3 extends over 14 amino acids. CDR1 LNHDA and CDR2 SQIVND come from the germline V gene (reference sequence). CDR3 protein: CASRTGTGNTEAFF. In nucleotides, the CDR3 is TGTGCCAGTAGGACCGGGACAGGGAACACTGAAGCTTTCTTT.

The chain carries TRBV5-4 and TRBJ2-7, with 13 bases identical to TRBD2. J was trimmed by 0 bases and V by 4 bases; bases with no gene match: 1. Per the germline V gene, CDR1 is SGHNT and CDR2 is YYREEE (reference sequence). The CDR3 has 15 amino acids. CDR3: CASSGTSGDSYEQYF. The CDR3 bases are TGTGCCAGCAGCGGGACTAGCGGGGACTCCTACGAGCAGTACTTC.

J is TRBJ1-2 and V is TRBV30; no firm D call. Germline assignment: CDR1 GTSNPN and CDR2 SVGIG (reference sequence). V dropped 3 bases and J dropped 0 bases, with 17 bases sitting between them. The CDR3 sequence is 16 residues long. The CDR3 loop is CAWRRRGIPSNYGYTF. The CDR3 DNA reads TGTGCCTGGAGGCGAAGAGGCATACCCTCTAACTATGGCTACACCTTC.